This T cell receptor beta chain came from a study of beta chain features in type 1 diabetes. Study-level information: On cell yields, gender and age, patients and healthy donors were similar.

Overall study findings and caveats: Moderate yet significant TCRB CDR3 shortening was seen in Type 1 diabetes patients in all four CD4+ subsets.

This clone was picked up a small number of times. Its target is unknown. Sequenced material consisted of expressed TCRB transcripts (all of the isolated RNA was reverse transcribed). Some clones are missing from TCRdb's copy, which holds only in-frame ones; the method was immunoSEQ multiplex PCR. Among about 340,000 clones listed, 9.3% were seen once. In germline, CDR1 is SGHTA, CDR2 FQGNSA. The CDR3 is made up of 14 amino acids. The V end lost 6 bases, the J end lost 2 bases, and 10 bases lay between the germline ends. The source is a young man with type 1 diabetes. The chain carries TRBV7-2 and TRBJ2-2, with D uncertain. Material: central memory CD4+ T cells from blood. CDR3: CASSPVINTGELFF. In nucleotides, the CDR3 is TGTGCCAGCAGTCCCGTAATCAACACCGGGGAGCTGTTTTTT.